A single TCR beta chain is shown here with its context. Its antigen is undetermined. The junction differs from germline at one of its ends, possibly a read error. The same CDR3 also results from other DNA sequences found in this sample. The record originates from a study of radiotherapy plus CTLA-4 blockade in lung cancer. Notes on the study in general: Subsequent to radiotherapy plus ipilimumab, tumor-derived TCR clones underwent expansion in blood.

The CDR3 has 13 residues. The germline gives CDR1 SNHLY, CDR2 FYNNEI. Sequencing was performed with immunoSEQ multiplex PCR; in TCRdb, only in-frame clones are kept and a portion is missing. The sample records around 110,000 clones, approximately 81% being singletons. This sample comprised peripheral blood, obtained from a patient treated with radiotherapy plus ipilimumab. The source is a human donor with non-small cell lung cancer that progressed on radiotherapy plus ipilimumab. Some clones in this sample may be carry-over from other donors' samples. This rearrangement joins TRBV2 to TRBJ1-2, with 8 positions matching TRBD1. CDR3: CASRDRYYDGYTF. The CDR3 DNA sequence: TGCGCCAGCAGGGACAGGTACTACGATGGCTACACCTTC.